This T cell receptor (beta chain) is from a study of blood T cell repertoires in COVID-19. On the study more broadly: Sites in the United States, Italy and Spain provided acute and convalescent COVID-19 samples. In each case, the material was cDNA or gDNA derived from T cells, B-cell-depleted T cells, or PBMCs.

CDR1 and CDR2 (germline): LGHNA, YNFKEQ. Deletions cut 1 base from V and 3 bases from J, with 4 bases between. The CDR3 totals 13 residues. In the original workflow: The authors estimated nucleated cell counts from reference gene primer amplification. Libraries were prepared by immunoSEQ multiplex PCR; TCRdb keeps only in-frame clonotypes and omits some of them. The DNA was the basis for D and trimming; V, J and clone size are from that table. Of about 380,000 clones listed, 85% are singletons. The sample was peripheral blood. V is TRBV4-2 and J is TRBJ1-3; no firm D call. This receptor was obtained from a woman aged 18-30 years with acute or convalescent COVID-19. CDR3 amino acids: CASSQGLGNTIYF. The CDR3 coding sequence is TGTGCCAGCAGCCAAGGTCTTGGAAACACCATATATTTT.